This TCR beta chain was sequenced during a study of CD8 T cells in Susac syndrome. Germline-derived CDR1 and CDR2 are MNHEY and SMNVEV (reference sequence). The CDR3 extends over 13 amino acids. The ends were cut back, 7 bases at V and 2 bases at J, with 10 bases in the middle. TCR beta sequences were obtained from blood CD8+ and CD4+ T cells. The study used treatment-naive patients who had stable or active relapsing-remitting disease as multiple sclerosis controls. Reverse transcription of roughly 0.5 to 1 ug RNA used random hexamers. TCR beta CDR3 was amplified by immunoSEQ covering 54 Vbeta and 13 Jbeta. TCRdb ran MiXCR on the immunoSEQ multiplex PCR reads and lists one entry per CDR3 protein. The repertoire holds about 290,000 distinct CDR3 sequences, 89% seen once, with around 0.18% in the top ten.

This sequence was found in a human donor with multiple sclerosis. Sample: CD8+ T cells from PBMCs. This chain links TRBV27 with TRBJ2-3; D is uncertain. The CDR3 coding sequence is TGTGCCAGCACCAGCCCCTACACAGATACGCAGTATTTT. Protein sequence: CASTSPYTDTQYF.